The TCR beta chain described here comes from a study of cytomegalovirus exposure and HLA in healthy donors. General observations from the study: Usually a TCR sequence was rare, but some public TCRs were found in many donors. The study put about 180 TCR beta chains on its list as cytomegalovirus-associated. The TCR clusters that emerged in the first cohort tended, a later analysis found, to co-occur in the approximately 130 validation repertoires.

Germline V lookup: CDR1 SNHLY, CDR2 FYNNEI. This CDR3 comprises 16 residues. Trimming shortened V by 1 base and J by 8 bases, and 17 bases separated the two germline ends. As to this clone: What it recognizes is unknown.

The donors were members of the validation cohort comprising over 100 subjects, separate from the roughly 700-subject first cohort. Method: immunoSEQ multiplex PCR; TCRdb's copy keeps in-frame clones and lacks some. The sample has about 120,000 clones, approximately 90% seen once; the top ten hold 6% to 7%. The sequence came from a woman younger than 35 in good health and CMV-seropositive. The chain links TRBV2 to TRBJ1-4; maybe TRBD1 (6 bases). The specimen was PBMCs. The CDR3 DNA sequence: TGTGCCAGCAGTGAAGGGTCATGGGGGCGCCCGGAAAAACTGTTTTTT. This encodes CASSEGSWGRPEKLFF. Using reference TRBV2 and TRBJ1-4 for the parts outside the CDR3, the full variable domain is EPEVTQTPSHQVTQMGQEVILRCVPISNHLYFYWYRQILGQKVEFLVSFYNNEISEKSEIFDDQFSVERPDGSNFTLKIRSTKLEDSAMYFCASSEGSWGRPEKLFFGSGTQLSVL.